This T cell receptor (beta chain) was profiled in a study of regulatory T cells in long-lasting Graves disease. This clonotype was found many times. Between the trimmed V and J ends, which lost 4 bases and 0 bases, there was a span of 10 bases. The CDR3 runs to 15 residues. Per the germline V gene, CDR1 is KGHDR and CDR2 is SFDVKD. Building of the TCR beta libraries involved iRepertoire HTBI primers and Arm-PCR of CDR3 regions. TCRdb re-called the multiplex PCR reads with MiXCR, one entry per CDR3 protein. This table holds roughly 220,000 distinct CDR3 sequences, 18% found once. Time point here: newly diagnosed GD, antithyroid drugs for less than 3 months. PBMC RNA was the source of the TCR library. One endocrinology department in Xi'an, China, was where patients came from.

The source of this sequence is a female donor with Graves disease. J is TRBJ2-3 and V is TRBV24-1, with D unresolved. Sequenced material: peripheral blood mononuclear cells (PBMCs), taken at new diagnosis, from a patient treated with antithyroid drugs. In DNA form, the CDR3 reads TGTGCCACCAGTGACCCAGGTACTAGCACAGATACGCAGTATTTT. Translated, it gives CATSDPGTSTDTQYF.